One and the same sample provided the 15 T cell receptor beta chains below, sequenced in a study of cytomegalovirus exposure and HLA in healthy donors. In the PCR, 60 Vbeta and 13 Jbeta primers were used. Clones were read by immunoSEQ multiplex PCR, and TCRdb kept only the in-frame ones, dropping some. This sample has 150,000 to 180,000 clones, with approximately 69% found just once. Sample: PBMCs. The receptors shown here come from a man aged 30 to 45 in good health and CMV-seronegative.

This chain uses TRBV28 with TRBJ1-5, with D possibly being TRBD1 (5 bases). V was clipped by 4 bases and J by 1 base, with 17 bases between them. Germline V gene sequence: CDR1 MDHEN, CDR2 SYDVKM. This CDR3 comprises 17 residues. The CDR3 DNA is TGTGCCAGCAGTTGGAAAACTTCCAGGGTAAGCAATCAGCCCCAGCATTTT. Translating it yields CASSWKTSRVSNQPQHF.

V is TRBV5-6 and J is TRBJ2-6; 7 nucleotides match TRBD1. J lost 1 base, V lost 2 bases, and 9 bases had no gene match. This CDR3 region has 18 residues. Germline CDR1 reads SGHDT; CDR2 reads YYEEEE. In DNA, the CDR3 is TGTGCCAGCAGCTTCTTTGTTTTCAGGGGGTCTGGGGCCAACGTCCTGACTTTC. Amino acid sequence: CASSFFVFRGSGANVLTF.

The chain's CDR3 is CAWSKGDNEQFF. The DNA of the CDR3 is TGTGCCTGGAGCAAGGGGGACAATGAGCAGTTCTTC. V gene TRBV30 combines with J gene TRBJ2-1; tentatively, D is TRBD1 (6 bases). The CDR3 contains 12 residues. Germline V gene lookup returns CDR1 GTSNPN and CDR2 SVGIG (reference sequence). The V end was cut by 3 bases, the J end by 5 bases, with 8 bases between.

The CDR3 here is CASSLVQANTGELFF. The CDR3 nucleotides read TGCGCCAGCAGCTTGGTCCAGGCCAACACCGGGGAGCTGTTTTTT. The rearrangement joins TRBV5-1 to TRBJ2-2, with D hard to call. Germline values: CDR1 SGHRS, CDR2 YFSETQ. There are 15 residues in the CDR3. The V end was cut by 0 bases, the J end by 2 bases, with 8 bases between. Based on the CDR3 plus reference TRBV5-1 and TRBJ2-2, the full variable domain is KAGVTQTPRYLIKTRGQQVTLSCSPISGHRSVSWYQQTPGQGLQFLFEYFSETQRNKGNFPGRFSGRQFSNSRSEMNVSTLELGDSALYLCASSLVQANTGELFFGEGSRLTVL.

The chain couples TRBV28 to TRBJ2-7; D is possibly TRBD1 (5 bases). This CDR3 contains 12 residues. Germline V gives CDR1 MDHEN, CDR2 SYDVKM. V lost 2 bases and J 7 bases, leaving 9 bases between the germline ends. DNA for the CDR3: TGTGCCAGCAGTTTACAGACAGCGGAGCAGTACTTC. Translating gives CASSLQTAEQYF.

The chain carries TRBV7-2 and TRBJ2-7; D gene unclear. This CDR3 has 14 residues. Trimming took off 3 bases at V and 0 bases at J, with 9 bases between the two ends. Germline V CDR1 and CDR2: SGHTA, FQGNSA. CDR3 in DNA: TGTGCCAGCAGCTTGACATCGAGCTCCTACGAGCAGTACTTC. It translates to CASSLTSSSYEQYF.

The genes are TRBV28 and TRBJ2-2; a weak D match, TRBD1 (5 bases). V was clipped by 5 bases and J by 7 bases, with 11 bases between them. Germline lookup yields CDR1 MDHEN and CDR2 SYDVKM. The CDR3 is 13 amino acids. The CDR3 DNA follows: TGTGCCAGCAGTCTGTCTCAGGGCGGGGAGCTGTTTTTT. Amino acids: CASSLSQGGELFF.

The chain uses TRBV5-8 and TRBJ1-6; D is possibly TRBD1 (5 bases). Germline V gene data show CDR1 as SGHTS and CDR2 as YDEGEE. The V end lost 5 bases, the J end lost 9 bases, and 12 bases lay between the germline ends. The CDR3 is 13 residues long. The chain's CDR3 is CASRSTDSSPLHF. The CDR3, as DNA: TGTGCCAGCAGATCTACCGACAGTTCACCCCTCCACTTT.

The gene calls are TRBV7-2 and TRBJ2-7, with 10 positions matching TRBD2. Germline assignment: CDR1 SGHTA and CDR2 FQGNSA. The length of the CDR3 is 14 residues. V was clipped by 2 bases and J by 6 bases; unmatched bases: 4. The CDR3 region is CASSLSGGEGEQYF. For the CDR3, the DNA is TGTGCCAGCAGCTTAAGCGGGGGGGAGGGCGAGCAGTACTTC.

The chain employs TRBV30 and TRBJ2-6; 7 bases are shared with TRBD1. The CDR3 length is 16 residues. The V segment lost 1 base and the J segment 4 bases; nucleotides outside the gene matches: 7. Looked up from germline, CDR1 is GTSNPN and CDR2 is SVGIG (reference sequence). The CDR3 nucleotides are TGTGCCTGGAGTGACACAGGGGCTGCCGGGGCCAACGTCCTGACTTTC. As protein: CAWSDTGAAGANVLTF.

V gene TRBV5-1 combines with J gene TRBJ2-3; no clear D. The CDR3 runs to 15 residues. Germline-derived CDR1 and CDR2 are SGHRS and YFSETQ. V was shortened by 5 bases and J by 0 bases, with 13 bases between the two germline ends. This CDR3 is CASRGYPFSTDTQYF. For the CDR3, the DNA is TGCGCCAGCAGGGGCTACCCGTTCAGCACAGATACGCAGTATTTT.

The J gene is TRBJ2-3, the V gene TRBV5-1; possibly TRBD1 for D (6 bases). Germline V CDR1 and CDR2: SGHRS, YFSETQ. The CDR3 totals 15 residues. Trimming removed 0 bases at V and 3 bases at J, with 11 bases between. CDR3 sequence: CASSLVGRGTDTQYF. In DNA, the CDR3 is TGCGCCAGCAGCTTGGTCGGCAGGGGTACAGATACGCAGTATTTT.

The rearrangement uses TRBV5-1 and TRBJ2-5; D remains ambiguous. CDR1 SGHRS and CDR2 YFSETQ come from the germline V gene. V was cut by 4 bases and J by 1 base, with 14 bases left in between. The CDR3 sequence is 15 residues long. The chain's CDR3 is CASSRLSAIQETQYF. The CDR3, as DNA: TGCGCCAGCAGCCGGCTCAGCGCGATCCAAGAGACCCAGTACTTC.

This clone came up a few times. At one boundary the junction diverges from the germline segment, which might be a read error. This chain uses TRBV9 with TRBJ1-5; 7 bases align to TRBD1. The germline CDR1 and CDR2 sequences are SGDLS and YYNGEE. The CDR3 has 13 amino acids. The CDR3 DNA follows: TGTGCCAGCAGCGTTGACAGGGAACAGCCCCAGAATTTT. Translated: CASSVDREQPQNF.

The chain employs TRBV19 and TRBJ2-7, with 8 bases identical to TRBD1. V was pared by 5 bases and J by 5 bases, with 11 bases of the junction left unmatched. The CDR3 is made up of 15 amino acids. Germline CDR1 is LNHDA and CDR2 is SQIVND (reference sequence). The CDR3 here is CASSLNQGAADEQYF. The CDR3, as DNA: TGTGCCAGTAGTCTCAACCAGGGGGCGGCTGACGAGCAGTACTTC.